Sequencing of this T cell receptor (beta chain) was carried out in a study of cytomegalovirus exposure and HLA in healthy donors. 13 Jbeta primers and 60 Vbeta primers were used for the PCR. Sequencing was performed with immunoSEQ multiplex PCR; in TCRdb, only in-frame clones are kept and a portion is missing. The table has 110,000 to 150,000 clones, 65% to 75% seen once. This clone was counted only a few times. CDR3 length: 15 residues. In germline, CDR1 is SGHVS, CDR2 FQNEAQ. The junction had 10 bases not matched to a gene; V was cut back by 5 bases and J by 6 bases. The rearrangement uses TRBV7-8 and TRBJ2-5, with 9 bases fitting TRBD1. The sample comprised PBMCs. The receptor was isolated from a man between 60 and 70 years old in good health and CMV-seronegative. CDR3: CASSVSATGGKTQYF. As DNA, the CDR3 is TGTGCCAGCAGCGTTAGCGCGACAGGGGGAAAGACCCAGTACTTC.